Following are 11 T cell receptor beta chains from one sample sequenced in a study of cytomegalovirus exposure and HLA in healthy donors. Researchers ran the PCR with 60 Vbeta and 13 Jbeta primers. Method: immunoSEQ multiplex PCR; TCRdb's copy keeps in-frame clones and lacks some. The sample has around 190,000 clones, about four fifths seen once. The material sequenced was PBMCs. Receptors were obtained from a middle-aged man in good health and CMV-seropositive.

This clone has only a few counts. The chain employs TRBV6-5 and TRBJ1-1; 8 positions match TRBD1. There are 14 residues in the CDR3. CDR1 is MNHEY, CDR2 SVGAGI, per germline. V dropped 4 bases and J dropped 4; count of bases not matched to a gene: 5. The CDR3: CASSSQGDGTEAFF. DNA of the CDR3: TGTGCCAGCAGTTCACAGGGGGACGGCACTGAAGCTTTCTTT.

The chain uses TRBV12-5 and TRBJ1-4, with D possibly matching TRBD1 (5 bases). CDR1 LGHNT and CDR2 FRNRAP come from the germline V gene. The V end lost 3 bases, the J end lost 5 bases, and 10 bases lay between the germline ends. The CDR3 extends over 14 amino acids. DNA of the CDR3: TGTGCTAGTGGTTTCAGTTCAGGGAATGAAAAACTGTTTTTT. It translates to CASGFSSGNEKLFF.

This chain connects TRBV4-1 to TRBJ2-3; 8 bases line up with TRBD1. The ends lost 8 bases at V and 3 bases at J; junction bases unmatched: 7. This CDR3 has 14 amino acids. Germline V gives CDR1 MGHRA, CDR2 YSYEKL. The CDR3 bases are TGCGCCAGCTCAGGGGGCGTCAGGACAGATACGCAGTATTTT. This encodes CASSGGVRTDTQYF.

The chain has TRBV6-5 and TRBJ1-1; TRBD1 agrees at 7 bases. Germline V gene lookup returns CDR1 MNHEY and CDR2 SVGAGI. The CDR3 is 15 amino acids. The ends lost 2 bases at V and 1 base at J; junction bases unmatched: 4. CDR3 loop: CASSYTRQGNTEAFF. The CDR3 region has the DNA TGTGCCAGCAGTTACACCCGACAGGGGAACACTGAAGCTTTCTTT.

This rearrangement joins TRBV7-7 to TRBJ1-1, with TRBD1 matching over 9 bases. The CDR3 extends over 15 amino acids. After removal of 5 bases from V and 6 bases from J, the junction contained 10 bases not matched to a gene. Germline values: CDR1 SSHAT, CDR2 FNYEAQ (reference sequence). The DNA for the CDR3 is TGTGCCAGCAGCCCCTTGGGACAGGGAAAGGCTGAAGCTTTCTTT. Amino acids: CASSPLGQGKAEAFF.

The CDR3 region has the DNA TGTGCCAGCAGCCACAGGGTGAACATTCAGTACTTC. Translation gives CASSHRVNIQYF. The chain combines TRBV7-2 with TRBJ2-4; the D gene is possibly TRBD1 (6 bases). Germline V gene sequence: CDR1 SGHTA, CDR2 FQGNSA. The V end was cut by 5 bases, the J end by 7 bases, with 9 bases between. The CDR3 runs to 12 residues.

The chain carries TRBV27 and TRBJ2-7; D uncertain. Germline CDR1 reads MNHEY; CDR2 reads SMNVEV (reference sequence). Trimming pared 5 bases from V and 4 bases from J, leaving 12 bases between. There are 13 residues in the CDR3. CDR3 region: CASSRHLEYEQYF. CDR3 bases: TGTGCCAGCAGTCGCCACCTGGAGTACGAGCAGTACTTC.

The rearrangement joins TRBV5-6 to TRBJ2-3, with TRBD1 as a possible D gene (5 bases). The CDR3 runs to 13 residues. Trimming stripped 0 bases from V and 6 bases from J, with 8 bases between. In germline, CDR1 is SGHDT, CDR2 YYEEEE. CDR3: CASSLAGADTQYF. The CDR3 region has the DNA TGTGCCAGCAGCTTGGCTGGGGCCGATACGCAGTATTTT.

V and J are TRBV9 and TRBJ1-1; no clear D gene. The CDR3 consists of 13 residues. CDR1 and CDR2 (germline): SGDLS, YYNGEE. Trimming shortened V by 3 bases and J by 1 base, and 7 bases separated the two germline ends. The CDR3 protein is CASSAVPNTEAFF. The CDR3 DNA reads TGTGCCAGCAGCGCAGTCCCGAACACTGAAGCTTTCTTT.

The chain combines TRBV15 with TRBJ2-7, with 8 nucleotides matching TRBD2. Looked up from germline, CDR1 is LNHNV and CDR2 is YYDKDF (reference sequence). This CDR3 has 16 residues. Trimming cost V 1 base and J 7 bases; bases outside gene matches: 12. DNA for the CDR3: TGTGCCACCAGCAGAGTTAGCGGGATGAGACGTCGGGAGCAGTACTTC. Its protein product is CATSRVSGMRRREQYF.

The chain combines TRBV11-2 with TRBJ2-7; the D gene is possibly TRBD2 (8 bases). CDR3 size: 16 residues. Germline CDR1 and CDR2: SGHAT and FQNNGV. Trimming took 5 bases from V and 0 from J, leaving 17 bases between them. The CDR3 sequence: CASSRFSGDSSYEQYF. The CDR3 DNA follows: TGTGCCAGCAGCCGTTTTAGCGGGGACAGCTCCTACGAGCAGTACTTC.